Listed here are 16 T cell receptor beta chains from one sample, sequenced in a study of T cells in Graves' hyperthyroidism and ophthalmopathy (dated by TCRdb to between 2018 and 2020). To prepare the library, multiplex PCR was applied. For sequencing, an Illumina HiSeq 2000 was employed. Amplification of TCR beta CDR3 regions was carried out from RNA transcripts. The TCR CDR3 was subjected to a first round of RT-PCR using the HTBI primer set and the Qiagen OneStep RT-PCR kit. The public sequencing data were trimmed at Q25 with fastp and processed into clonotypes with MiXCR by TCRdb, which kept only in-frame beta chains. Merged by CDR3 protein, the rows form single entries marked with the most common genes and DNA. The table for this sample lists approximately 600,000 distinct CDR3 sequences; under 25% of them were counted only once. About 35% of the sample comes from the top ten. The source material was blood. These receptors originate from a man younger than 45 with Graves' ophthalmopathy.

This clonotype was detected a few times. The chain carries TRBV7-3 and TRBJ1-1, with D perhaps TRBD1 (5 bases). Between the trimmed V and J ends, which lost 3 bases and 3 bases, there was a span of 14 bases. CDR1 SGHTA and CDR2 FQGTGA come from the germline V gene. The CDR3 spans 15 residues. The CDR3 sequence: CASSLSGGGYTEAFF. CDR3 coding DNA: TGTGCCAGCAGCTTGTCAGGCGGGGGGTACACTGAAGCTTTCTTT.

The chain uses TRBV5-6 and TRBJ1-4; 9 nucleotides line up with TRBD1. The CDR3 runs to 15 residues. The V segment lost 5 bases and the J segment 3 bases; nucleotides outside the gene matches: 5. CDR1 SGHDT and CDR2 YYEEEE come from the germline V gene. The CDR3 is CASSEQGAANEKLFF. CDR3 DNA: TGTGCCAGCAGTGAACAGGGGGCAGCTAATGAAAAACTGTTTTTT.

This clonotype has only a few counts. The chain carries TRBV11-2 and TRBJ1-2; 7 bases map to TRBD1. After removal of 4 bases from V and 7 bases from J, the junction contained 12 bases not matched to a gene. The length of the CDR3 is 15 residues. Germline V lookup: CDR1 SGHAT, CDR2 FQNNGV. The CDR3 DNA follows: TGTGCCAGCAGCTCAACGACAGGGATATCGGGTGGCTACACCTTC. Its protein is CASSSTTGISGGYTF.

This clonotype was counted a few times. The gene calls are TRBV7-2 and TRBJ2-6; D is unresolved. Trimming took 4 bases from V and 1 from J, leaving 14 bases between them. Germline CDR1 reads SGHTA; CDR2 reads FQGNSA. The CDR3 spans 17 residues. CDR3 loop: CASSWSLAESGANVLTF. Here the CDR3 DNA reads TGTGCCAGCAGCTGGTCTCTGGCGGAGTCTGGGGCCAACGTCCTGACTTTC.

This clonotype was observed many times. This chain uses TRBV12-3 or TRBV12-4 with TRBJ2-3; D is unclear. The CDR3 extends over 13 amino acids. V was trimmed by 5 bases and J by 5 bases, leaving 11 bases between them. The CDR3 DNA follows: TGTGCCAGCAGTCTCTTCGGTAAAGATACGCAGTATTTT. It encodes CASSLFGKDTQYF.

This clonotype was seen only a few times. This chain joins TRBV10-1 and TRBJ2-2, with D maybe TRBD1 (5 bases). V gave up 5 bases and J gave up 4 bases, with 17 bases separating them. Germline lookup yields CDR1 WNHNN and CDR2 SYGVQD (reference sequence). The CDR3 length is 16 residues. The CDR3 DNA reads as TGCGCCAGCAGTCCCGGACACCCCCAATTCACCGGGGAGCTGTTTTTT. Translating gives CASSPGHPQFTGELFF.

CDR3 sequence: CATPPGRTQYF. The CDR3, as DNA: TGTGCCACCCCGCCTGGCCGTACGCAGTATTTT. The J gene is TRBJ2-3, the V gene TRBV7-2, with D uncertain. Looked up from germline, CDR1 is SGHTA and CDR2 is FQGNSA. The CDR3 runs to 11 residues. Trimming removed 10 bases at V and 8 bases at J, with 13 bases between. Combining the CDR3 with reference TRBV7-2 and TRBJ2-3 gives the whole variable domain GAGVSQSPSNKVTEKGKDVELRCDPISGHTALYWYRQSLGQGLEFLIYFQGNSAPDKSGLPSDRFSAERTGGSVSTLTIQRTQQEDSAVYLCATPPGRTQYFGPGTRLTVL.

This clonotype has more than one count but fewer than ten. The J gene is TRBJ1-2, the V gene TRBV6-1; 8 nucleotides agree with TRBD1. This CDR3 comprises 14 residues. V trimming: 6 bases; J trimming: 3 bases; junction bases outside the gene matches: 6. Germline values: CDR1 MNHNS, CDR2 SASEGT. The CDR3 spells CASSDRGEDYGYTF. The CDR3 region has the DNA TGTGCCAGCAGCGACAGGGGTGAAGACTATGGCTACACCTTC.

The gene calls are TRBV15 and TRBJ2-1; possible D gene TRBD1, 5 bases. The CDR3 runs to 15 residues. Germline V CDR1 and CDR2: LNHNV, YYDKDF (reference sequence). V gave up 0 bases and J gave up 8 bases, with 14 bases separating them. CDR3 region: CATSRDRGSRDEQFF. In DNA, the CDR3 is TGTGCCACCAGCAGAGATCGCGGCTCCAGGGATGAGCAGTTCTTC.

A few counts support this clonotype. This sequence joins TRBV7-9 and TRBJ2-1; 7 positions match TRBD2. The CDR3 contains 16 residues. The germline V gene encodes CDR1 SEHNR and CDR2 FQNEAQ (reference sequence). V lost 1 base and J lost 7; bases outside the gene matches: 10. CDR3 DNA: TGTGCCAGCAGCTTAGGGGGCGGGAGTGGTCTGAATGAGCAGTTCTTC. Its translation: CASSLGGGSGLNEQFF.

The chain joins TRBV3-1 to TRBJ2-2; D remains unclear. V lost 1 base and J lost 1, with 7 bases in between. This CDR3 contains 15 residues. Germline V gene lookup returns CDR1 LGHDT and CDR2 YNNKEL (reference sequence). In nucleotides, the CDR3 is TGTGCCAGCAGCCAAGTCGTTGGGAACACCGGGGAGCTGTTTTTT. It encodes CASSQVVGNTGELFF.

The V gene is TRBV20-1, the J gene TRBJ1-1; a weak D match, TRBD1 (5 bases). This CDR3 is built from 16 residues. V lost 2 bases and J 1 base, leaving 17 bases between the germline ends. Germline-derived CDR1 and CDR2 are DFQATT and SNEGSKA (reference sequence). CDR3 bases: TGCAGTGCTAGAAGGGGCGGGTCGCGGAGGAACACTGAAGCTTTCTTT. It is translated as CSARRGGSRRNTEAFF.

This clonotype was picked up many times. The V call is TRBV12-3 or TRBV12-4, the J call TRBJ2-1; D may be TRBD2 (6 bases). This CDR3 contains 15 residues. V was pared by 1 base and J by 2 bases, with 9 bases between. Here the CDR3 reads CASSLGSGAYNEQFF. The CDR3 region has the DNA TGTGCCAGCAGTTTAGGTAGCGGAGCCTACAATGAGCAGTTCTTC.

This clonotype was picked up a small number of times. The rearrangement uses TRBV11-2 and TRBJ2-7, with a weak D call TRBD1 (6 bases). Germline lookup yields CDR1 SGHAT and CDR2 FQNNGV. The CDR3 is made up of 15 amino acids. Trimming pared 3 bases from V and 4 bases from J, leaving 16 bases between. CDR3 protein: CASSLVGQRTYEQYF. The CDR3 DNA reads TGTGCCAGCAGCTTGGTTGGACAGAGGACTTACGAGCAGTACTTC.

Many counts were recorded for this clonotype. The V and J genes are TRBV2 and TRBJ1-1, with 7 bases lining up with TRBD1. This CDR3 contains 14 residues. The V segment lost 3 bases and the J segment 1 base; nucleotides outside the gene matches: 2. CDR1 and CDR2 (germline): SNHLY, FYNNEI. CDR3 in amino acids: CASSDRQGNTEAFF. The CDR3 DNA reads as TGTGCCAGCAGTGATCGACAGGGGAACACTGAAGCTTTCTTT.

As concerns this clonotype: This clone may be a read error of a much larger clone one base away. The chain joins TRBV28 to TRBJ1-2; D is possibly TRBD1 (6 bases). Trimming removed 6 bases from V and 6 bases from J, with 17 bases in between. The CDR3 consists of 14 residues. CDR1 and CDR2 from the germline V gene are MDHEN and SYDVKM. The CDR3 DNA reads TGTGCCAGCAGCCCCCTTCCAGGGACAAATGGCTACACCTTC. The encoded protein is CASSPLPGTNGYTF.